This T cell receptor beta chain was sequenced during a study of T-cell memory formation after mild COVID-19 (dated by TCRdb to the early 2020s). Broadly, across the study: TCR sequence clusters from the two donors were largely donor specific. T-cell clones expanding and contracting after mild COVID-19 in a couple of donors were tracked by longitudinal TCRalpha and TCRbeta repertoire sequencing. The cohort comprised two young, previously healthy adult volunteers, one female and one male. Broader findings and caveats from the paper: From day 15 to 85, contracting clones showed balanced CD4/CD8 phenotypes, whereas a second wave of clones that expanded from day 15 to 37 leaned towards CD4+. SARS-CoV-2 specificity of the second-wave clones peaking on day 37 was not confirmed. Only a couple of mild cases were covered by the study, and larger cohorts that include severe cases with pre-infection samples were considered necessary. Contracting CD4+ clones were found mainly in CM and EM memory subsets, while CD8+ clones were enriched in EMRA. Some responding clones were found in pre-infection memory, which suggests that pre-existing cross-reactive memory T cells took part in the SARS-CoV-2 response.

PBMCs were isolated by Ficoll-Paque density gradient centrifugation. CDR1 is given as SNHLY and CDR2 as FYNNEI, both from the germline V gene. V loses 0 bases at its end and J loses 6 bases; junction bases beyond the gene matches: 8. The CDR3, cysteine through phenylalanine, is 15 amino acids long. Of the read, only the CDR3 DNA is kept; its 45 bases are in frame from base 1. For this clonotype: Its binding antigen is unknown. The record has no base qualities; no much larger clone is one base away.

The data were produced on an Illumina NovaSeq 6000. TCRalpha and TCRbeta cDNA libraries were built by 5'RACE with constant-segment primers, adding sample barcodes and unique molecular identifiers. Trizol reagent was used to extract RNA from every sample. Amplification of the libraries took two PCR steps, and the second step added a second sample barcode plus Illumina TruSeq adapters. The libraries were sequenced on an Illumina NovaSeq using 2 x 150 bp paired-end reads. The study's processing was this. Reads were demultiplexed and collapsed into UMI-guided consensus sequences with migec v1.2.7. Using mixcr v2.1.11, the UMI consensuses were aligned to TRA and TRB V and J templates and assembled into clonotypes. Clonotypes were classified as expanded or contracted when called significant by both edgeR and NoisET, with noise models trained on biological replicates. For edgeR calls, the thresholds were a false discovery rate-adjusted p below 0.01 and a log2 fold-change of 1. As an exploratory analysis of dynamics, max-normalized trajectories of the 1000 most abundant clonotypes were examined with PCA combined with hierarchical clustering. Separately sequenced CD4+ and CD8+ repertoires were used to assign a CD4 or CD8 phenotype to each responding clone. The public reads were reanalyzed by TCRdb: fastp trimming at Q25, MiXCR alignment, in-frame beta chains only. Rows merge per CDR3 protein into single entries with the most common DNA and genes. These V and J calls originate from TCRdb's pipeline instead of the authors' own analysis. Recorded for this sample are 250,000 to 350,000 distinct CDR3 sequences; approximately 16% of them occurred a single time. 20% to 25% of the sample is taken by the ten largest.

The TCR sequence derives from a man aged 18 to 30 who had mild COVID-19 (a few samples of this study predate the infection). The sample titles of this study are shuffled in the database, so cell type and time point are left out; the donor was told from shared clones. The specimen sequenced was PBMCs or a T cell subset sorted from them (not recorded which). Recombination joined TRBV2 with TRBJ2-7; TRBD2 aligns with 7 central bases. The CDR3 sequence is CASSEALRQRGEQYF. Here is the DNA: TGTGCCAGCAGTGAAGCGCTTCGTCAGCGGGGCGAGCAGTACTTC. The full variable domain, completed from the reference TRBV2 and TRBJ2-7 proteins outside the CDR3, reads EPEVTQTPSHQVTQMGQEVILRCVPISNHLYFYWYRQILGQKVEFLVSFYNNEISEKSEIFDDQFSVERPDGSNFTLKIRSTKLEDSAMYFCASSEALRQRGEQYFGPGTRLTVT.